Listed below are T cell receptor beta chains from one sample, sequenced in a study of T-cell memory formation after mild COVID-19. Using its own MiXCR run on the 5' RACE reads, TCRdb lists one record per CDR3 protein. The sample contains roughly 130,000 distinct CDR3 sequences, 17% of which appear only once. Sequencing was done on a sample of PBMCs or a T cell subset sorted from them (not recorded which). Every receptor here comes from a man aged 18 to 30 who had mild COVID-19 (a few samples of this study predate the infection). Cell type and time point are not known. Each CDR3 is given with its conserved first and last residue. A D gene is named only where the DNA matches it firmly. Only some rows state a clone size, as once, few, many or a class for expanded clones.

j_gene,abundance,v_gene,d_gene,CDR3aa,CDR3nt
TRBJ2-1,many,TRBV7-2,-,CASSLAAGAVTYNEQFF,TGTGCCAGCAGCTTAGCGGCAGGGGCGGTCACTTACAATGAGCAGTTCTTC
TRBJ1-6,-,TRBV5-1,-,CASSRTTGYNSPLHF,TGCGCCAGCAGCCGAACGACGGGTTATAATTCACCCCTCCACTTT
TRBJ2-5,few,TRBV6-6,-,CASSYEDRETQYF,TGTGCCAGCAGTTACGAGGACCGAGAGACCCAGTACTTC
TRBJ1-1,-,TRBV2,-,CASNRGRNTEAFF,TGTGCCAGCAATAGGGGCCGTAACACTGAAGCTTTCTTT
TRBJ1-5,-,TRBV19,-,CASSIPLGYSNQPQHF,TGTGCCAGTAGTATACCCCTGGGATATAGCAATCAGCCCCAGCATTTT
TRBJ2-2,-,TRBV3-1,TRBD2,CASSPPGALAGTGELFF,TGTGCCAGCAGCCCCCCAGGCGCGTTAGCGGGCACCGGGGAGCTGTTTTTT
TRBJ1-2,-,TRBV9,TRBD1,CASSVATGNYGYTF,TGTGCCAGCAGCGTAGCGACAGGGAACTATGGCTACACCTTC
TRBJ1-3,few,TRBV20-1,-,CSATQGGDTIYF,TGCAGTGCTACCCAGGGAGGCGACACCATATATTTT
TRBJ2-5,-,TRBV29-1,-,CSVDSETQYF,TGCAGCGTTGATAGTGAGACCCAGTACTTC
TRBJ2-1,-,TRBV29-1,TRBD1,CSVGTVGRGYNEQFF,TGCAGCGTAGGGACAGTCGGCCGTGGCTACAATGAGCAGTTCTTC
TRBJ2-3,-,TRBV6-2/TRBV6-3,-,CASSYADRFGDTQYF,TGTGCCAGCAGTTACGCAGACAGGTTCGGAGATACGCAGTATTTT
TRBJ2-7,few,TRBV18,TRBD1,CASSPTTGGWIEQYF,TGTGCCAGCTCACCTACAACAGGGGGCTGGATTGAGCAGTACTTC
TRBJ1-2,-,TRBV4-2,-,CASSQTGERTGWTF,TGTGCCAGCAGCCAAACCGGGGAGAGGACTGGGTGGACCTTC
TRBJ1-1,few,TRBV7-2,-,CASSLNSQNTEAFF,TGTGCCAGCAGCTTAAACAGCCAAAACACTGAAGCTTTCTTT
TRBJ2-5,few,TRBV7-2,TRBD2,CASPEPGGETQYF,TGTGCCAGCCCAGAACCGGGGGGGGAGACCCAGTACTTC
TRBJ2-2,many,TRBV5-1,TRBD1,CASSPDRAGELFF,TGCGCCAGCAGCCCCGACAGGGCCGGGGAGCTGTTTTTT
TRBJ1-2,-,TRBV4-1,-,CASSQDEGAGSPYGYTF,TGCGCCAGCAGCCAAGATGAAGGGGCAGGGAGCCCCTATGGCTACACCTTC
TRBJ2-1,few,TRBV11-2,-,CASSIWGLPEQFF,TGTGCCAGCAGCATATGGGGGCTACCTGAGCAGTTCTTC
TRBJ2-3,-,TRBV5-1,-,CASSLDTGADTQYF,TGCGCCAGCAGCTTGGATACGGGTGCAGATACGCAGTATTTT
TRBJ2-7,many,TRBV6-1,TRBD2,CASRPGLAGALPNEQYF,TGTGCCAGCAGACCAGGACTAGCGGGGGCTCTTCCTAACGAGCAGTACTTC
TRBJ2-5,-,TRBV6-2/TRBV6-3,-,CASFNTMETQYF,TGTGCCAGCTTCAATACCATGGAGACCCAGTACTTC
TRBJ1-1,few,TRBV5-1,-,CASMRTPLNTEAFF,TGCGCCAGCATGAGGACACCCCTGAACACTGAAGCTTTCTTT
TRBJ2-3,-,TRBV30,-,CAWSVIGTQYF,TGTGCCTGGAGTGTAATCGGTACGCAGTATTTT
TRBJ1-2,-,TRBV9,-,CASSPGGGANYGYTF,TGTGCCAGCAGCCCGGGAGGAGGGGCTAACTATGGCTACACCTTC
TRBJ1-6,-,TRBV7-3,-,CASSTTLRSPLHF,TGTGCCAGCAGCACAACACTACGATCACCCCTCCACTTT
TRBJ2-4,few,TRBV5-6,-,CASSLNREAQYF,TGTGCCAGCAGCCTAAACAGGGAGGCTCAGTACTTC
TRBJ2-5,-,TRBV4-3,-,CASSQGAFRNRETQYF,TGCGCCAGCAGCCAAGGGGCGTTCAGGAACCGAGAGACCCAGTACTTC
TRBJ2-2,few,TRBV5-1,TRBD1,CASSPGGWDTGELFF,TGCGCCAGCAGCCCAGGGGGCTGGGACACCGGGGAGCTGTTTTTT
TRBJ1-2,-,TRBV5-1,TRBD1,CASGQGMDGYTF,TGCGCCAGTGGACAGGGGATGGATGGCTACACCTTC
TRBJ2-3,-,TRBV24-1,TRBD1,CATSDPTGGDDTQYF,TGTGCCACCAGTGACCCGACAGGGGGGGATGATACGCAGTATTTT
TRBJ2-5,many,TRBV5-1,-,CASSLGRTKETQYF,TGCGCCAGCAGCTTGGGGAGGACGAAAGAGACCCAGTACTTC
TRBJ1-6,-,TRBV4-2,TRBD1,CASSAPDTGGSPLHF,TGTGCCAGCAGCGCCCCCGACACAGGGGGTTCACCCCTCCACTTT
TRBJ1-2,few,TRBV29-1,TRBD1,CSVESGTGSRGYTF,TGCAGCGTTGAATCGGGGACAGGGTCGAGGGGCTACACCTTC